This TCR beta chain was found in a study of T cells in Graves' hyperthyroidism and ophthalmopathy. Whole-study findings and limits: Ophthalmopathy prediction by the model preceded onset by a median roughly 6 months. Blood samples included most of the expanded thyroid clonotypes exceeding 0.001.

PBMCs stemmed from approximately 10 ml fresh peripheral blood. RNA transcripts gave rise to amplified TCR beta CDR3 regions. The TCR CDR3 first-round RT-PCR relied on the HTBI primer set. TCRdb redid the calling of the multiplex PCR reads with MiXCR, one entry per CDR3 protein. In the table there are 300,000 to 400,000 distinct CDR3 sequences, around 23% of which are singletons. The CDR3 spans 15 residues. Germline CDR1 reads SGHTS; CDR2 reads YDEGEE. Trimming cost V 3 bases and J 5 bases; bases outside gene matches: 8. Of note for this clonotype: Its target is unknown.

The J gene is TRBJ2-1, the V gene TRBV5-8; 7 bases agree with TRBD1. The sequencing input was blood. The TCR comes from a woman aged 50 to 60 with Graves' hyperthyroidism. This chain's CDR3 is CASSSWTGFNNEQFF. The CDR3 DNA reads as TGTGCCAGCAGCTCTTGGACAGGATTTAACAATGAGCAGTTCTTC.